These 4 T cell receptor beta chains share one sample of origin, sequenced in a study of blood T cell repertoires in COVID-19. Profiled with immunoSEQ multiplex PCR; TCRdb holds only in-frame clones, not every one. The table has about 120,000 clones, 80% to 85% seen once. Input material: peripheral blood. These receptors were obtained from a woman in her forties or fifties with acute or convalescent COVID-19.

V gene TRBV7-8 combines with J gene TRBJ2-7; 9 nucleotides line up with TRBD2. Per germline, CDR1 SGHVS and CDR2 FQNEAQ. V was clipped by 3 bases and J by 2 bases; unmatched bases: 5. The CDR3 spans 15 residues. The CDR3 region is CASSFSGSLTYEQYF. The CDR3 DNA follows: TGTGCCAGCAGCTTTAGCGGGAGTTTAACCTACGAGCAGTACTTC.

This rearrangement joins TRBV5-1 to TRBJ2-6; TRBD1 might be the D (6 bases). Germline CDR1 is SGHRS and CDR2 is YFSETQ. Deletions cut 4 bases from V and 0 bases from J, with 11 bases between. This CDR3 has 16 residues. The CDR3 region has the DNA TGCGCCAGCAGCACGGGACATCACTCTGGGGCCAACGTCCTGACTTTC. Translated: CASSTGHHSGANVLTF.

The J gene is TRBJ2-3, the V gene TRBV21-1; TRBD2 is the table's D call, not checked against the DNA. TRBV21-1 is a listed pseudogene. The CDR3 spans 16 residues. This chain's CDR3 is CASSKVAGASTDTQYF. The CDR3 coding sequence is TGTGCCAGCAGCAAAGTAGCGGGGGCTAGCACAGATACGCAGTATTTT.

V is TRBV28 and J is TRBJ1-3, with no clear D. V lost 3 bases and J lost 1, with 13 bases in between. The CDR3 is made up of 16 amino acids. Germline-derived CDR1 and CDR2 are MDHEN and SYDVKM. CDR3 nucleotide sequence: TGTGCCAGCAGTTTGGTCATGCCTGAGTCTGGAAACACCATATATTTT. Translating gives CASSLVMPESGNTIYF.